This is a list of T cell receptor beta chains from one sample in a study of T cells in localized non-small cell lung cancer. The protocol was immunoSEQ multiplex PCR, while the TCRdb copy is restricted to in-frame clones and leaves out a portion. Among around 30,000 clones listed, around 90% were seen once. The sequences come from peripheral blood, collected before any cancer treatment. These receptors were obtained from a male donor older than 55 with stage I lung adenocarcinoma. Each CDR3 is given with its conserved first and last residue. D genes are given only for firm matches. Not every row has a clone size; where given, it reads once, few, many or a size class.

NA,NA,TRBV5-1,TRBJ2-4,CASSAGQLGAKNIQYF,TGCGCCAGCAGCGCGGGACAGCTAGGCGCCAAAAACATTCAGTACTTC
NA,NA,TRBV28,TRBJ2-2,CASSLSPNTGELFF,TGTGCCAGCAGTTTATCCCCGAACACCGGGGAGCTGTTTTTT
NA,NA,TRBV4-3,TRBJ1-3,CASSQDWTESGNTIYF,TGCGCCAGCAGCCAAGATTGGACAGAGTCAGGAAACACCATATATTTT
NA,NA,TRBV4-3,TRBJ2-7,CASSITTGGEQYF,TGCGCCAGCAGCATTACGACCGGGGGCGAGCAGTACTTC
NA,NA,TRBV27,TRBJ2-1,CASSFAGGHNEQFF,TGTGCCAGCAGTTTCGCCGGGGGGCACAATGAGCAGTTCTTC
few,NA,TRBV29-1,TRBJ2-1,CSVEAARQFNNEQFF,TGCAGCGTTGAAGCGGCGAGGCAGTTCAACAATGAGCAGTTCTTC
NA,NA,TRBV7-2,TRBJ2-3,CASSLNLASTDTQYF,TGTGCCAGCAGCTTAAACCTCGCTAGCACAGATACGCAGTATTTT
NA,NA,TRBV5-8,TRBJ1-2,CASSLGQRTGGYTF,TGTGCCAGCAGCTTAGGACAGCGGACGGGTGGCTACACCTTC
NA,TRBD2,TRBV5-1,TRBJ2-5,CASSWTSGEETQYF,TGCGCCAGCAGCTGGACTAGCGGGGAAGAGACCCAGTACTTC
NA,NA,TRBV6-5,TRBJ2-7,CASSYSGFSYEQYF,TGTGCCAGCAGTTACAGCGGGTTTTCCTACGAGCAGTACTTC
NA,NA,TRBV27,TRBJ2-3,CASSFRGRGIDTQYF,TGTGCCAGCAGTTTTAGGGGGCGGGGGATAGATACGCAGTATTTT
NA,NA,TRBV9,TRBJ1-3,CASTEGGVGNTIYF,TGTGCCAGCACCGAGGGAGGGGTAGGAAACACCATATATTTT